The 24 T cell receptor beta chains presented below share a single source sample, sequenced in a study of T cell changes during pregnancy in multiple sclerosis (dated by TCRdb to about 2019). Library construction relied on the immunoSEQ multiplex PCR assay. TCRdb mirrors the immuneACCESS table, restricted to in-frame sequences. Some clones are absent from its copies; in checked studies, under half trace to an unresolved V gene, and the reason for the others is unknown. The sample table holds 47,000 or so clones, of which roughly 90% were seen once. The top ten constitute 1.5% to 2% of the sample. The sample in question was peripheral blood, obtained in the first trimester of pregnancy. Source of these receptors: a female donor with multiple sclerosis, enrolled in a pregnancy study.

V and J are TRBV10-1 and TRBJ2-1; weak D call: TRBD2 (6 bases). Germline assignment: CDR1 WNHNN and CDR2 SYGVQD (reference sequence). The CDR3 is 15 residues long. V was pared by 3 bases and J by 2 bases, with 11 bases between. DNA for the CDR3: TGCGCCAGCAGTGATCCCGGGAGTCCCTACAATGAGCAGTTCTTC. Its protein is CASSDPGSPYNEQFF.

The chain couples TRBV29-1 to TRBJ1-4; the match to TRBD1 covers 7 bases. From germline, CDR1 is SQVTM and CDR2 ANQGSEA. Germline trimming cut 6 bases from V and 8 bases from J; bases unmatched to any gene: 6. The CDR3 runs to 12 residues. Here the CDR3 DNA reads TGCAGCGTGCAGGGGGGTGGCGAAAAACTGTTTTTT. Encoded protein: CSVQGGGEKLFF. The full variable domain, rest sourced from reference TRBV29-1 and TRBJ1-4, is SAVISQKPSRDICQRGTSLTIQCQVDSQVTMMFWYRQQPGQSLTLIATANQGSEATYESGFVIDKFPISRPNLTFSTLTVSNMSPEDSSIYLCSVQGGGEKLFFGSGTQLSVL.

The chain couples TRBV10-3 to TRBJ1-2; unclear D gene. CDR1 is ENHRY and CDR2 is SYGVKD in the germline V gene. The V end was cut by 4 bases, the J end by 8 bases, with 14 bases between. The CDR3 has 13 amino acids. The CDR3 region is CAISGGGGYGYTF. The CDR3 region has the DNA TGTGCCATCAGTGGGGGTGGAGGGTACGGCTACACCTTC.

The chain couples TRBV5-1 to TRBJ2-7, with 8 bases fitting TRBD1. CDR1 is SGHRS and CDR2 is YFSETQ in the germline V gene. V trimming: 5 bases; J trimming: 2 bases; junction bases outside the gene matches: 6. The CDR3 is 14 residues long. The CDR3 reads CASSTPGQAYEQYF. Here the CDR3 DNA reads TGCGCCAGCAGTACCCCGGGACAGGCCTACGAGCAGTACTTC.

This clone was seen only once. The rearrangement joins TRBV10-3 to TRBJ1-2; 7 bases fit TRBD1. V lost 3 bases, J lost 7 bases, and 17 bases stayed unmatched. Germline V gives CDR1 ENHRY, CDR2 SYGVKD. The CDR3 is 17 residues long. CDR3 DNA: TGTGCCATCAGTGACTGGGACAGTGGAGGTTTTCAGGGTGGCTACACCTTC. Protein: CAISDWDSGGFQGGYTF.

This chain connects TRBV7-2 to TRBJ1-1; D is unclear. The CDR3 has 11 residues. Looked up from germline, CDR1 is SGHTA and CDR2 is FQGNSA. The V gene lost 4 bases and the J gene lost 9 bases, with 9 bases spanning the gap. CDR3 DNA: TGTGCCAGCAGCTCCGAGGTACAAGCTTTCTTT. This translates into CASSSEVQAFF.

This chain uses TRBV18 with TRBJ1-1; 9 bases are a match to TRBD1. This CDR3 has 15 residues. Germline trimming cut 6 bases from V and 4 bases from J; bases unmatched to any gene: 9. Germline CDR1 KGHSH, CDR2 LQKENI. The chain's CDR3 is CASSLQGQGSTEAFF. The CDR3 DNA is TGTGCCAGCTCCCTGCAGGGACAGGGCTCCACTGAAGCTTTCTTT.

The chain combines TRBV6-5 with TRBJ2-5; tentative D call: TRBD2 (7 bases). The CDR3 totals 15 residues. CDR1 is MNHEY and CDR2 is SVGAGI in the germline V gene. Between the trimmed V and J ends, which lost 0 bases and 5 bases, there was a span of 13 bases. CDR3 DNA sequence: TGTGCCAGCAGTTACTCGGGCGGGGGCGGGGAGACCCAGTACTTC. Its protein is CASSYSGGGGETQYF.

The rearrangement joins TRBV2 to TRBJ2-7, with 7 bases lining up with TRBD1. Germline values: CDR1 SNHLY, CDR2 FYNNEI. V gave up 6 bases and J gave up 5 bases; unmatched junction bases: 4. This CDR3 region has 12 residues. The CDR3 loop is CASRTGIHEQYF. DNA for the CDR3: TGTGCCAGCAGGACAGGGATACACGAGCAGTACTTC.

This clone was detected only once. The genes are TRBV7-9 and TRBJ2-1; D remains unclear. Trimming left V 1 base short and J 7 bases short, with 20 bases between. The germline V gene has CDR1 SEHNR and CDR2 FQNEAQ (reference sequence). The CDR3 length is 17 residues. CDR3 DNA: TGTGCCAGCAGCTTAGGCCCTCCCGGGTACCTAACGAATGAGCAGTTCTTC. It codes for CASSLGPPGYLTNEQFF.

This chain connects TRBV2 to TRBJ1-5; possibly TRBD1 for D (6 bases). The germline V and J ends were trimmed by 4 bases and 4 bases, with 14 bases remaining between them. Per germline, CDR1 SNHLY and CDR2 FYNNEI. The CDR3 totals 15 residues. CDR3 residues: CASSGTETSNQPQHF. The CDR3 DNA is TGTGCCAGCAGTGGGACAGAGACATCAAATCAGCCCCAGCATTTT.

The chain couples TRBV27 to TRBJ2-3, with D tentatively TRBD1 (5 bases). The CDR3 spans 13 residues. Germline CDR1 and CDR2: MNHEY and SMNVEV (reference sequence). Trimming took off 6 bases at V and 3 bases at J, with 10 bases between the two ends. The CDR3 sequence: CASSRVETDTQYF. CDR3 sequence (DNA): TGTGCCAGCAGCAGGGTTGAAACAGATACGCAGTATTTT.

V usage is TRBV5-6 and J usage is TRBJ2-7, with D perhaps matching TRBD1 (6 bases). Germline CDR1 is SGHDT and CDR2 is YYEEEE. The CDR3 sequence is 13 residues long. V lost 4 bases to trimming and J lost 7 bases, with 15 bases between them. The CDR3 is CASSTGTPSEQYF. CDR3 DNA: TGTGCCAGCAGCACCGGGACACCATCGGAGCAGTACTTC.

This rearrangement joins TRBV2 to TRBJ1-1; TRBD1 might be the D (5 bases). The CDR3 loop spans 15 amino acids. The V gene's germline CDR1 is SNHLY and CDR2 FYNNEI. The V and J ends lost 8 bases and 7 bases respectively, with 23 bases between them. The CDR3 sequence is CASRGGEGPFVEAFF. The DNA for the CDR3 is TGTGCCAGCCGGGGGGGGGAGGGACCGTTCGTTGAAGCTTTCTTT.

The rearrangement uses TRBV18 and TRBJ2-2; D is unresolved. V dropped 2 bases and J dropped 0 bases, with 10 bases sitting between them. CDR1 is KGHSH, CDR2 LQKENI, per germline. The length of the CDR3 is 16 residues. Here the CDR3 reads CASSPVTVANTGELFF. In DNA, the CDR3 is TGTGCCAGCTCACCAGTAACAGTCGCGAACACCGGGGAGCTGTTTTTT.

This clone was detected once. The CDR3 spells CATSRGGQDDSPLHF. The DNA for the CDR3 is TGTGCCACCAGCAGAGGCGGACAGGATGATTCACCCCTCCACTTT. The rearrangement joins TRBV15 to TRBJ1-6; TRBD1 matches 7 bases. V gave up 1 base and J gave up 8 bases; unmatched junction bases: 5. Germline CDR1 reads LNHNV; CDR2 reads YYDKDF (reference sequence). CDR3 length equals 15 residues.

The J gene is TRBJ2-7, the V gene TRBV20-1; D is perhaps TRBD1 (5 bases). This CDR3 spans 10 amino acids. V was trimmed by 7 bases and J by 3 bases, leaving 7 bases between them. Germline V CDR1 and CDR2: DFQATT, SNEGSKA (reference sequence). The CDR3 DNA reads TGCAGTGTCGACAGCTACGAGCAGTACTTC. As protein: CSVDSYEQYF.

This sequence joins TRBV11-2 and TRBJ2-2; the match to TRBD1 covers 7 bases. There are 16 residues in the CDR3. Germline trimming cut 6 bases from V and 1 base from J; bases unmatched to any gene: 8. Germline V CDR1 and CDR2: SGHAT, FQNNGV. CDR3 in DNA: TGTGCCAGCAGTCGTGGGACAGTGTTGAACACCGGGGAGCTGTTTTTT. Translating gives CASSRGTVLNTGELFF.

This sequence joins TRBV4-2 and TRBJ1-1; tentative D call: TRBD1 (5 bases). CDR1 is LGHNA and CDR2 is YNFKEQ in the germline V gene. The V end was cut by 0 bases, the J end by 5 bases, with 13 bases between. CDR3 length: 15 amino acids. The CDR3 region is CASSQDRRGWTEAFF. The CDR3 coding sequence is TGTGCCAGCAGCCAAGATCGGAGGGGCTGGACTGAAGCTTTCTTT.

The V gene is TRBV7-2, the J gene TRBJ2-7, with D maybe TRBD2 (6 bases). CDR1 is SGHTA, CDR2 FQGNSA, per germline. The ends were cut back, 3 bases at V and 3 bases at J, with 12 bases in the middle. The CDR3 extends over 14 amino acids. The CDR3: CASSFLGLYYEQYF. The DNA for the CDR3 is TGTGCCAGCAGCTTCTTGGGACTTTACTACGAGCAGTACTTC.

V usage is TRBV4-1 and J usage is TRBJ2-5; TRBD2 is a possible D gene (6 bases). The length of the CDR3 is 21 residues. Germline V gives CDR1 MGHRA, CDR2 YSYEKL. V lost 3 bases and J lost 3, with 32 bases in between. CDR3 DNA: TGCGCCAGCAGCCACATCCTTACAGGACGAATCGTCGGGGGTAGAAAAGAGACCCAGTACTTC. Translation: CASSHILTGRIVGGRKETQYF.

The chain is built from TRBV6-4 and TRBJ2-1, with TRBD2 matching over 11 bases. Germline V lookup: CDR1 MRHNA, CDR2 SNTAGT. CDR3 length equals 14 residues. The junction had 2 bases not matched to a gene; V was cut back by 4 bases and J by 6 bases. The CDR3: CASSVSGGANEQFF. The CDR3 DNA reads as TGTGCCAGCAGTGTTAGCGGGGGGGCCAATGAGCAGTTCTTC.

This chain connects TRBV7-9 to TRBJ2-3; a weak D match, TRBD2 (5 bases). The V end was cut by 6 bases, the J end by 0 bases, with 13 bases between. The CDR3 extends over 15 amino acids. Looked up from germline, CDR1 is SEHNR and CDR2 is FQNEAQ (reference sequence). The CDR3 protein is CASSRGWGSTDTQYF. Here the CDR3 DNA reads TGTGCCAGCAGTCGCGGGTGGGGTAGCACAGATACGCAGTATTTT.

Comments on this clone: At one end the junction does not follow the germline gene, possibly because of a read error. The chain couples TRBV19 to TRBJ2-2; 7 positions match TRBD1. The germline gives CDR1 LNHDA, CDR2 SQIVND (reference sequence). The CDR3 has 15 residues. This CDR3 is CASNRQGTNAGELFF. In nucleotides, the CDR3 is TGTGCCAGTAATCGACAGGGTACGAACGCCGGGGAGCTGTTTTTT.